This T cell receptor (beta chain) comes out of a study of vaccination effects on CD4 cells after COVID-19. Study information: Following the second dose by a median of 72 days, the post-vaccine samples were obtained.

CD4+ T cells specific for antigen were expanded with viral peptide pools by the ViraFEST assay before sequencing. Following a roughly 11-day culture, CD4+ T cells were purified. Two-dose vaccination with either BNT162b2 or mRNA-1273 was given to the participants. Each culture well received a few million PBMC. These cells were then cultured in IMDM with 7.5 to 10 IU/ml IL-2 and about 9.9 ug/ml peptides. The study's findings and limits: Convalescent patients were few in the study, and early post-infection timepoints were absent.

Here immunoSEQ multiplex PCR was the method, and the copy in TCRdb shows in-frame clones only, minus some. Of under 30,000 clones listed, 74% were seen once; the top ten hold around a sixth. This clone was observed a few times. The antigen remains unidentified. The clonotype originates from a human donor who received a COVID-19 vaccine. The specimen comprised CD4+ T cells from PBMCs cultured with HCoV-OC43 spike peptides, sampled after COVID-19 vaccination. The subset is: HCoV-OC43 spike overlapping peptide pool stimulation.

The CDR3 DNA sequence: TGCGCCAGCAGCTTGGGGGGGACAGGCAAATACAATGAGCAGTTCTTC. Amino acids: CASSLGGTGKYNEQFF. The gene calls are TRBV5-1 and TRBJ2-1; TRBD1 agrees at 8 bases. CDR3 size: 16 residues. Trimming removed 0 bases from V and 4 bases from J; junction bases left unmatched: 6. Germline V gene data show CDR1 as SGHRS and CDR2 as YFSETQ. The full variable domain, rest sourced from reference TRBV5-1 and TRBJ2-1, is KAGVTQTPRYLIKTRGQQVTLSCSPISGHRSVSWYQQTPGQGLQFLFEYFSETQRNKGNFPGRFSGRQFSNSRSEMNVSTLELGDSALYLCASSLGGTGKYNEQFFGPGTRLTVL.